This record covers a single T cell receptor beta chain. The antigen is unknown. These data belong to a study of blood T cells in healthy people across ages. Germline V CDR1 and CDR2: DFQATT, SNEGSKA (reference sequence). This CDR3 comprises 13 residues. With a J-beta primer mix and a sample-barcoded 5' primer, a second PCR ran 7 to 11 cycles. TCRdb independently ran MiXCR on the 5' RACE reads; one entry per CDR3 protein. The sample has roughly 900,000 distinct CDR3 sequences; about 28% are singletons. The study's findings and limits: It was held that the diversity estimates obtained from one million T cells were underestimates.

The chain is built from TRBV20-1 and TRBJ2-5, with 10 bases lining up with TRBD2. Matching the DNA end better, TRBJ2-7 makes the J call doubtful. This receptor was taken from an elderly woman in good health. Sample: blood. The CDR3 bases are TGCAGTGCTAGGGAGACTAGCGGGTACGAGCAGTACTTC. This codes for CSARETSGYEQYF.